These T cell receptor beta chains were read from a single sample in a study of technical replicates of blood from four donors. TCRdb's copy holds only in-frame clones and misses some; the assay was immunoSEQ multiplex PCR. The sample shows about 66,000 clones, 88% of them seen only once. What was sequenced was PBMCs. All receptors come from a human donor in good health. Some clones in this sample may be carry-over from other donors' samples. Both conserved end residues are part of each CDR3. The D gene is left open where the match is weak. The size entry is marked missing in some rows and otherwise reads once, few, many or a size class.

. | TRBJ2-7 | TRBD2 | TRBV6-1 | CASSERLAGASEQYF | TGTGCCAGCAGTGAAAGGCTAGCGGGAGCTTCCGAGCAGTACTTC
. | TRBJ2-1 | TRBD2 | TRBV9 | CASSVGGLAGEDEQFF | TGTGCCAGCAGCGTAGGAGGACTAGCGGGGGAGGATGAGCAGTTCTTC
. | TRBJ2-2 | TRBD1 | TRBV5-4 | CASSRGQANTGELFF | TGTGCCAGCAGCCGTGGACAGGCGAACACCGGGGAGCTGTTTTTT
. | TRBJ2-7 | TRBD2 | TRBV9 | CASSVAPSGGSAEQYF | TGTGCCAGCAGCGTAGCCCCTTCGGGCGGGAGTGCCGAGCAGTACTTC
few | TRBJ2-7 | TRBD2 | TRBV4-3 | CASSRRGGSSYEQYF | TGCGCCAGCAGCCGCCGCGGGGGGAGCTCCTACGAGCAGTACTTC
. | TRBJ2-3 | . | TRBV27 | CASRLTGTSTDTQYF | TGTGCCAGCAGGCTAACGGGGACTAGCACAGATACGCAGTATTTT
. | TRBJ1-4 | . | TRBV7-9 | CASSLRGRPEEKLFF | TGTGCCAGCAGCTTACGAGGCAGACCTGAGGAAAAACTGTTTTTT
once | TRBJ2-5 | TRBD1 | TRBV7-2 | CASSLDRGGWETQYF | TGTGCCAGCAGCTTAGATCGAGGGGGCTGGGAGACCCAGTACTTC
once | TRBJ1-2 | TRBD1 | TRBV9 | CASSVTGENYGYTF | TGTGCCAGCAGCGTCACAGGGGAGAACTATGGCTACACCTTC
. | TRBJ2-1 | TRBD2 | TRBV29-1 | CSVEPSGSYNEQFF | TGCAGCGTTGAACCCAGCGGGAGTTACAATGAGCAGTTCTTC
. | TRBJ2-7 | . | TRBV27 | CASSLSVPGGLYEQYF | TGTGCCAGCAGTTTATCGGTCCCGGGGGGCCTGTACGAGCAGTACTTC
. | TRBJ1-2 | . | TRBV7-2 | CASSNHFRYNYGYTF | TGTGCCAGCAGCAACCATTTTCGGTATAACTATGGCTACACCTTC
once | TRBJ2-1 | . | TRBV7-2 | CASSPTIAPYNEQFF | TGTGCCAGCAGCCCGACTATCGCCCCCTACAATGAGCAGTTCTTC
. | TRBJ1-1 | . | TRBV27 | CASKDTLNTEAFF | TGTGCCAGTAAAGACACCTTGAACACTGAAGCTTTCTTT
. | TRBJ1-1 | TRBD1 | TRBV18 | CASSPGGQGRAEAFF | TGTGCCAGCTCACCAGGGGGACAGGGGAGGGCTGAAGCTTTCTTT
few | TRBJ2-3 | . | TRBV18 | CASSQYNPSTDTQYF | TGTGCCAGCTCACAGTACAACCCAAGCACAGATACGCAGTATTTT
. | TRBJ1-1 | TRBD1 | TRBV4-3 | CASSQKGTGGITEAFF | TGCGCCAGCAGCCAAAAAGGGACAGGCGGGATCACTGAAGCTTTCTTT
. | TRBJ1-2 | TRBD1 | TRBV19 | CASRDQGARGYGYTF | TGTGCCAGTAGGGACCAGGGGGCCCGCGGCTATGGCTACACCTTC
. | TRBJ1-3 | . | TRBV10-3 | CAISESQVYSGNTIYF | TGTGCCATCAGTGAGTCCCAGGTCTACTCTGGAAACACCATATATTTT
. | TRBJ2-2 | . | TRBV15 | CATSLPVGHTGELFF | TGTGCCACCAGCTTGCCGGTTGGTCACACCGGGGAGCTGTTTTTT
. | TRBJ2-3 | TRBD2 | TRBV7-6 | CASKGSGERTDTQYF | TGTGCCAGCAAAGGAAGCGGGGAGCGCACAGATACGCAGTATTTT
. | TRBJ2-2 | . | TRBV4-2 | CASSLAKEPGELFF | TGTGCCAGCAGCCTTGCGAAGGAGCCCGGGGAGCTGTTTTTT
. | TRBJ2-7 | TRBD2 | TRBV18 | CASSPISGRGASEQYF | TGTGCCAGCTCACCAATTAGCGGGAGGGGGGCCAGCGAGCAGTACTTC
. | TRBJ2-7 | . | TRBV5-5 | CASSLNSNRVNEQYF | TGTGCCAGCAGCTTGAACTCTAACCGCGTCAACGAGCAGTACTTC
. | TRBJ2-7 | TRBD1 | TRBV6-5 | CASSRDREPTYEQYF | TGTGCCAGCAGTCGAGACAGGGAACCCACCTACGAGCAGTACTTC
. | TRBJ1-2 | TRBD1 | TRBV29-1 | CSGGQAYGYTF | TGCAGCGGGGGACAGGCCTATGGCTACACCTTC
. | TRBJ1-1 | . | TRBV18 | CASSPLTVLNTEAFF | TGTGCCAGCTCACCACTCACAGTTCTTAACACTGAAGCTTTCTTT
. | TRBJ2-4 | . | TRBV5-1 | CASSLVASLAKNIQYF | TGCGCCAGCAGCTTGGTTGCGTCTCTAGCCAAAAACATTCAGTACTTC
. | TRBJ1-1 | . | TRBV7-9 | CASSSARRVGTEAFF | TGTGCCAGCAGCTCCGCTCGGAGGGTCGGCACTGAAGCTTTCTTT
. | TRBJ2-2 | . | TRBV11-3 | CASSFSGEKTGELFF | TGTGCCAGCAGCTTTTCGGGAGAAAAAACCGGGGAGCTGTTTTTT
. | TRBJ1-2 | . | TRBV5-5 | CASSAPPGYGYTF | TGTGCCAGCAGCGCACCCCCGGGGTATGGCTACACCTTC
. | TRBJ2-5 | . | TRBV7-2 | CASRLTSRETQYF | TGTGCCAGCAGGCTGACTAGTCGGGAGACCCAGTACTTC
once | TRBJ2-7 | . | TRBV5-4 | CASSGTFSEQYF | TGTGCCAGCAGTGGGACATTCTCCGAGCAGTACTTC
once | TRBJ2-1 | TRBD2 | TRBV6-5 | CASSRGTSGTNEQFF | TGTGCCAGCAGCCGCGGGACTAGCGGCACCAATGAGCAGTTCTTC
. | TRBJ1-3 | . | TRBV5-4 | CASSLRAGGNTIYF | TGTGCCAGCAGCCTGCGGGCTGGAGGAAACACCATATATTTT
. | TRBJ2-1 | . | TRBV5-1 | CASSLTAAVAPNEQFF | TGCGCCAGCAGTCTTACCGCGGCGGTCGCCCCCAATGAGCAGTTCTTC
. | TRBJ2-1 | TRBD1 | TRBV29-1 | CSVANPGQGTNEQFF | TGCAGCGTAGCCAACCCGGGACAGGGTACCAATGAGCAGTTCTTC
few | TRBJ1-2 | . | TRBV21-1 | CASSKGPRGSNGYTF | TGTGCCAGCAGCAAAGGTCCCAGGGGGTCCAATGGCTACACCTTC
. | TRBJ1-6 | . | TRBV21-1 | CASSKGARRGSPLHF | TGTGCCAGCAGCAAAGGCGCCCGTCGGGGTTCACCCCTCCACTTT
. | TRBJ2-5 | TRBD2 | TRBV11-2 | CASSVAAGQETQYF | TGTGCCAGCAGCGTGGCAGCGGGACAAGAGACCCAGTACTTC
. | TRBJ2-7 | . | TRBV29-1 | CSVRISNSYEQYF | TGCAGCGTTAGGATTAGCAACTCCTACGAGCAGTACTTC
. | TRBJ2-7 | TRBD1 | TRBV11-1 | CASSLWTGYNEQYF | TGTGCCAGCAGCTTATGGACAGGTTACAACGAGCAGTACTTC
once | TRBJ2-1 | TRBD2 | TRBV12-5 | CASGFSGGAAEQFF | TGTGCTAGTGGTTTTAGCGGGGGGGCCGCTGAGCAGTTCTTC
. | TRBJ2-3 | . | TRBV7-9 | CASSLIAYSTDTQYF | TGTGCCAGCAGCTTGATAGCTTATAGCACAGATACGCAGTATTTT
. | TRBJ2-7 | . | TRBV7-2 | CASSLGTGRGSYEQYF | TGTGCCAGCAGCTTAGGAACAGGGAGGGGGTCCTACGAGCAGTACTTC
. | TRBJ2-1 | TRBD1 | TRBV29-1 | CSVERDRGGDEQFF | TGCAGCGTTGAGAGGGACAGGGGCGGAGATGAGCAGTTCTTC
once | TRBJ2-5 | . | TRBV4-3 | CASSQDPLETQYF | TGCGCCAGCAGCCAAGATCCTTTGGAGACCCAGTACTTC
. | TRBJ2-5 | TRBD2 | TRBV7-8 | CASSPRLAETQYF | TGTGCCAGCAGCCCCCGACTAGCCGAGACCCAGTACTTC
. | TRBJ2-3 | . | TRBV21-1 | CASSCLAGGSGSTDTQYF | TGTGCCAGCAGCTGCCTAGCGGGGGGATCGGGTAGCACAGATACGCAGTATTTT
. | TRBJ1-4 | TRBD1 | TRBV11-2 | CASSLQGASVEKLFF | TGTGCCAGCAGCTTACAGGGGGCGTCTGTTGAAAAACTGTTTTTT
. | TRBJ1-4 | TRBD1 | TRBV6-6 | CASSYGGQGASIPFF | TGTGCCAGCAGTTACGGGGGACAGGGGGCGTCAATTCCGTTTTTT
. | TRBJ2-3 | TRBD2 | TRBV7-3 | CASSLGAGRNTDTQYF | TGTGCCAGCAGCTTAGGAGCGGGACGAAACACAGATACGCAGTATTTT
. | TRBJ2-7 | TRBD2 | TRBV15 | CATSSLGTSGRMNEQYF | TGTGCCACCAGCAGTTTGGGGACTAGCGGGAGGATGAACGAGCAGTACTTC
. | TRBJ2-7 | TRBD2 | TRBV7-9 | CASREGLASEQYF | TGTGCCAGCAGAGAAGGACTAGCTAGCGAGCAGTACTTC
. | TRBJ1-2 | TRBD1 | TRBV6-5 | CASSTTGDGYTF | TGTGCCAGCAGTACGACAGGGGATGGCTACACCTTC
. | TRBJ2-5 | TRBD1 | TRBV29-1 | CSVGRGQETQYF | TGCAGCGTTGGCAGGGGGCAAGAGACCCAGTACTTC
. | TRBJ2-3 | TRBD2 | TRBV11-2 | CASSLAGGVDTQYF | TGTGCCAGCAGCTTAGCGGGAGGGGTAGATACGCAGTATTTT